The following is a TCR beta chain sequence with its context. Its antigen remains unidentified. From approximately 20-30 mg of unsorted bulk tissue, DNA and RNA were co-extracted together. Reverse transcription of roughly 0.45 ug total RNA with a constant-region primer produced TCR beta cDNA. Libraries of TCR beta came from three nested multiplex PCR rounds with slightly modified ARM-PCR. TCRdb re-analysed the multiplex PCR reads in MiXCR, keeping a single row per CDR3 protein. The table shows around 40,000 distinct CDR3 sequences, with 65% to 85% occurring only once. This record comes from a study of tumor-infiltrating lymphocytes in primary liver carcinoma. Points from the study as a whole: Only about 7-25% of top clones were detected in each of the five tumor regions.

The sample consisted of liver tumor tissue from sampling region 2. Sample subset: tumor region T2, inferior pole. The origin of this receptor is a man between 35 and 55 years old with primary liver carcinoma and hepatitis B virus infection.

The CDR3 DNA sequence: TGTGCCAGCAGCTACACTAGCGGCGGAACCGGGGAGCTGTTTTTT. It is translated as CASSYTSGGTGELFF. The chain employs TRBV11-2 and TRBJ2-2; 8 bases fit TRBD2. J was trimmed by 5 bases and V by 4 bases; bases with no gene match: 6. Looked up from germline, CDR1 is SGHAT and CDR2 is FQNNGV. The length of the CDR3 is 15 residues.